Sequencing of this TCR beta chain was carried out in a study of identical twins. Per the germline V gene, CDR1 is SGHDT and CDR2 is YYEEEE. This CDR3 has 19 amino acids. The J segment lost 0 bases and the V segment lost 2 bases, leaving 12 bases of the junction unmatched. TCRdb fed the 5' RACE reads into MiXCR, producing one record per CDR3 protein. The table shows about 220,000 distinct CDR3 sequences, with 7.5% occurring only once. This clonotype has a count of ten or more. These data were also filed under a second study, of yellow fever vaccine responses in identical twins.

The sequencing input was memory (CD45RO+) T cells sorted from blood. The clonotype was recovered from a woman aged 18-29 years in good health. The chain uses TRBV5-6 and TRBJ2-1; 9 bases agree with TRBD1. The CDR3 DNA follows: TGTGCCAGCAGCTTCCTTCCGGGACAGGGAGGTAGCTCCTACAATGAGCAGTTCTTC. Amino acids: CASSFLPGQGGSSYNEQFF.